Below are 31 T cell receptor beta chains sequenced from a single sample in a study of beta chain features in type 1 diabetes. Since all of the isolated RNA was reverse transcribed, expressed TCRB transcripts were what got sequenced. This table comes from immunoSEQ multiplex PCR, and its TCRdb copy is limited to in-frame clones, with some not included. Here the sample spans 150,000 to 200,000 clones, 6.5% to 8.5% being singletons. The study's findings and limits: Patients with Type 1 diabetes showed moderately but significantly shorter TCRB CDR3s in all four CD4+ subsets.

No antigen is known for these receptors. The sample taken for sequencing was central memory CD4+ T cells from blood. The receptors stem from a woman younger than 30 with type 1 diabetes.

This clone has a handful of counts. The chain uses TRBV5-1 and TRBJ2-3, with 9 positions matching TRBD2. Germline V gives CDR1 SGHRS, CDR2 YFSETQ. V lost 0 bases to trimming and J lost 6 bases; unmatched junction nucleotides: 5. This CDR3 contains 15 residues. The DNA for the CDR3 is TGCGCCAGCAGCTTGGATAGCGGGGGATTGGATACGCAGTATTTT. This gives the protein CASSLDSGGLDTQYF.

The chain joins TRBV4-3 to TRBJ2-1; 8 nucleotides match TRBD2. The V gene's germline CDR1 is LGHNA and CDR2 YSLEER. The CDR3 extends over 15 amino acids. J lost 10 bases, V lost 4 bases, and 12 bases had no gene match. The CDR3 is CASSLRGLGLGEQFF. The CDR3 DNA reads as TGCGCCAGCAGCCTGAGGGGACTAGGATTAGGGGAGCAGTTCTTC.

The chain employs TRBV5-4 and TRBJ2-5; TRBD2 might be the D (6 bases). The germline V gene encodes CDR1 SGHNT and CDR2 YYREEE (reference sequence). The CDR3 sequence is 15 residues long. V dropped 4 bases and J dropped 0 bases, with 13 bases sitting between them. The CDR3 reads CASSLSGAYQETQYF. The CDR3 bases are TGTGCCAGCAGCCTTAGCGGAGCGTACCAAGAGACCCAGTACTTC.

This clone was seen a few times. The chain combines TRBV18 with TRBJ1-2; D possibly corresponds to TRBD1 (6 bases). The germline V gene has CDR1 KGHSH and CDR2 LQKENI. The length of the CDR3 is 14 residues. With 0 bases removed from V and 7 bases from J, the gap between germline ends came to 12 bases. The CDR3 loop is CASSPPAGVGGYTF. The CDR3, as DNA: TGTGCCAGCTCACCACCGGCAGGGGTGGGTGGCTACACCTTC.

The chain has TRBV5-4 and TRBJ1-1; the D is unclear. The CDR3 consists of 14 residues. Germline V CDR1 and CDR2: SGHNT, YYREEE (reference sequence). The V end was cut by 0 bases, the J end by 1 base, with 7 bases between. CDR3 bases: TGTGCCAGCAGCTTGGACCCAGAGAACACTGAAGCTTTCTTT. It translates to CASSLDPENTEAFF.

This clone was seen more than once but under ten times. The V and J genes are TRBV11-1 and TRBJ2-5; 8 nucleotides agree with TRBD1. Germline loops: CDR1 SGHAT, CDR2 FQDESV (reference sequence). The CDR3 loop spans 16 amino acids. V trimming: 0 bases; J trimming: 5 bases; junction bases outside the gene matches: 8. CDR3 amino acids: CASSLAGQGPWETQYF. The CDR3 nucleotides are TGTGCCAGCAGCTTAGCCGGACAGGGTCCCTGGGAGACCCAGTACTTC.

This clone was recorded a few times. The gene calls are TRBV4-2 and TRBJ2-6, with 13 bases identical to TRBD2. Germline V gives CDR1 LGHNA, CDR2 YNFKEQ. The CDR3 has 19 amino acids. Unmatched junction bases numbered 5, after V lost 0 bases and J lost 3 bases. The CDR3 reads CASSQELRLAGGGANVLTF. In DNA, the CDR3 is TGTGCCAGCAGCCAAGAGCTGAGACTAGCGGGAGGTGGGGCCAACGTCCTGACTTTC.

This clone has only a few counts. The chain employs TRBV2 and TRBJ2-7, with 10 bases aligning to TRBD2. The CDR3 contains 14 residues. Germline CDR1 and CDR2: SNHLY and FYNNEI. Germline trimming cut 10 bases from V and 4 bases from J; bases unmatched to any gene: 10. CDR3 sequence (DNA): TGTGCCACCATTCCTAGCGGGGGAGGATACGAGCAGTACTTC. This codes for CATIPSGGGYEQYF.

This clone appeared once. V gene TRBV6-5 combines with J gene TRBJ1-1; D is uncertain. The ends were cut back, 7 bases at V and 1 base at J, with 10 bases in the middle. Germline V lookup: CDR1 MNHEY, CDR2 SVGAGI. This CDR3 has 13 amino acids. The CDR3 sequence is CASTINGNTEAFF. DNA for the CDR3: TGTGCCAGCACCATAAACGGGAACACTGAAGCTTTCTTT.

This clone was picked up a small number of times. The CDR3 sequence: CASSSDRYNEQFF. In nucleotides, the CDR3 is TGTGCCAGCAGTTCGGACAGGTACAATGAGCAGTTCTTC. The chain couples TRBV2 to TRBJ2-1; 7 nucleotides agree with TRBD1. The CDR3 consists of 13 residues. Germline CDR1 and CDR2: SNHLY and FYNNEI. The V gene end was trimmed by 5 bases and the J gene end by 4 bases; junction bases not matched to a gene: 2.

Concerning this clone: A junction end diverges from the germline sequence, so it may reflect a read error. The V and J genes are TRBV7-7 and TRBJ2-1, with D perhaps TRBD2 (6 bases). This CDR3 spans 13 amino acids. The V gene's germline CDR1 is SSHAT and CDR2 FNYEAQ (reference sequence). CDR3 sequence: CASSTTGEDEQFF. The CDR3 DNA sequence: TGTGCTAGCAGCACTACCGGGGAGGATGAGCAGTTCTTC.

This clone occurred a few times. Additional DNA sequences in this sample encode the identical CDR3. This CDR3 reads CASSLGTSGTYEQYF. The CDR3 DNA sequence: TGTGCCAGCAGCTTGGGGACTAGCGGGACCTACGAGCAGTACTTC. The gene calls are TRBV7-2 and TRBJ2-7, with TRBD2 matching over 13 bases. The germline gives CDR1 SGHTA, CDR2 FQGNSA. The junction had 1 base not matched to a gene; V was cut back by 3 bases and J by 2 bases. The CDR3 has 15 residues.

This clone showed up just a few times. V and J are TRBV6-1 and TRBJ2-1; 12 bases match TRBD1. This CDR3 has 15 amino acids. V was pared by 3 bases and J by 10 bases, with 7 bases of the junction left unmatched. Germline loops: CDR1 MNHNS, CDR2 SASEGT. The CDR3 spells CASSELGTGGREQFF. As DNA, the CDR3 is TGTGCCAGCAGTGAGCTCGGGACAGGGGGCCGGGAGCAGTTCTTC.

This clone was seen only a few times. Other DNA variants within this sample encode the same CDR3. In DNA, the CDR3 is TGTGCCAGCAGCTCTAGCGGGGGGAGCTCCTACGAGCAGTACTTC. Residues: CASSSSGGSSYEQYF. This chain links TRBV7-2 with TRBJ2-7; TRBD2 agrees at 11 bases. The V gene end was trimmed by 4 bases and the J gene end by 0 bases; junction bases not matched to a gene: 2. CDR1 is SGHTA, CDR2 FQGNSA, per germline. The CDR3 runs to 15 residues. Supplemented by reference TRBV7-2 and TRBJ2-7, the full variable domain reads GAGVSQSPSNKVTEKGKDVELRCDPISGHTALYWYRQSLGQGLEFLIYFQGNSAPDKSGLPSDRFSAERTGGSVSTLTIQRTQQEDSAVYLCASSSSGGSSYEQYFGPGTRLTVT.

The chain uses TRBV5-4 and TRBJ1-4; 7 bases map to TRBD1. The CDR3 totals 13 residues. In germline, CDR1 is SGHNT, CDR2 YYREEE (reference sequence). After removal of 4 bases from V and 5 bases from J, the junction contained 2 bases not matched to a gene. The CDR3, as DNA: TGTGCCAGCAGCGAACAGGGGAATGAAAAACTGTTTTTT. Protein: CASSEQGNEKLFF.

This clone was found a few times. In DNA form, the CDR3 reads TGTGCCACCGCTGGGACTAGCATCCCCAATGAGCAGTTCTTC. Protein: CATAGTSIPNEQFF. The chain recombines TRBV18 with TRBJ2-1; 9 bases are shared with TRBD2. Germline trimming cut 10 bases from V and 6 bases from J; bases unmatched to any gene: 10. CDR3 length: 14 residues. CDR1 is KGHSH, CDR2 LQKENI, per germline.

This clone was counted between two and nine times. The gene calls are TRBV5-6 and TRBJ2-1, with 12 positions matching TRBD1. J lost 9 bases, V lost 4 bases, and 5 bases had no gene match. Germline V lookup: CDR1 SGHDT, CDR2 YYEEEE. The CDR3 spans 14 residues. The chain's CDR3 is CASSAAGQGAEQFF. The CDR3 DNA is TGTGCCAGCAGCGCGGCGGGACAGGGGGCTGAGCAGTTCTTC.

This clone has just a few counts. CDR3 sequence: CASSTRLAGDPDTQYF. The CDR3 bases are TGTGCCAGTAGTACCCGACTAGCGGGGGACCCAGATACGCAGTATTTT. The chain carries TRBV19 and TRBJ2-3; 12 bases are a match to TRBD2. V was clipped by 4 bases and J by 4 bases; unmatched bases: 6. This CDR3 is 16 amino acids long. In germline, CDR1 is LNHDA, CDR2 SQIVND (reference sequence).

This clone occurred a few times. The chain carries TRBV4-2 and TRBJ2-7; 9 positions match TRBD2. The CDR3 runs to 17 residues. The V segment lost 1 base and the J segment 3 bases; nucleotides outside the gene matches: 10. From germline, CDR1 is LGHNA and CDR2 YNFKEQ. The CDR3 reads CASSQVGKREVIYEQYF. Written as DNA, the CDR3 is TGTGCCAGCAGCCAAGTTGGGAAGCGGGAGGTAATCTACGAGCAGTACTTC.

The table lists this clone with a few counts. The genes are TRBV4-3 and TRBJ2-1, with D possibly TRBD2 on 5 matching bases. V lost 0 bases and J 9 bases, leaving 15 bases between the germline ends. CDR1 is LGHNA and CDR2 is YSLEER in the germline V gene. CDR3 length equals 15 residues. The CDR3 nucleotides are TGCGCCAGCAGCCAAGATCGTGCTAGCTCCGGTGAGCAGTTCTTC. Protein sequence: CASSQDRASSGEQFF.

The chain links TRBV7-2 to TRBJ1-1, with D hard to call. This CDR3 comprises 15 residues. The V end lost 4 bases, the J end lost 1 base, and 13 bases lay between the germline ends. The germline CDR1 and CDR2 sequences are SGHTA and FQGNSA. DNA for the CDR3: TGTGCCAGCAGCTCAGCTCCAATGCGGAACACTGAAGCTTTCTTT. Translated, it gives CASSSAPMRNTEAFF.

As to this clone: The junction shows a germline mismatch at one end, possibly a read error. The genes are TRBV7-7 and TRBJ2-3; 12 bases agree with TRBD2. The CDR3 totals 14 residues. From germline, CDR1 is SSHAT and CDR2 FNYEAQ (reference sequence). The CDR3 sequence is CASSQGLAGDTQYF. The CDR3 DNA is TGTGCTAGCAGCCAGGGACTAGCGGGCGATACGCAGTATTTT.

This clone has a handful of counts. The chain links TRBV11-2 to TRBJ2-1; maybe TRBD2 (5 bases). This CDR3 is built from 11 residues. CDR1 and CDR2 from the germline V gene are SGHAT and FQNNGV. Trimming took 9 bases from V and 5 from J, leaving 8 bases between them. The chain's CDR3 is CASYGNNEQFF. CDR3 nucleotides: TGTGCCAGTTACGGGAACAATGAGCAGTTCTTC.

In this sample, this clone turned up a few times. V usage is TRBV10-3 and J usage is TRBJ2-7; maybe TRBD1 (5 bases). Germline values: CDR1 ENHRY, CDR2 SYGVKD. Trimming removed 3 bases at V and 4 bases at J, with 10 bases between. The CDR3 runs 13 residues. CDR3 bases: TGTGCCATCAGTGAAGGGGTATTGTACGAGCAGTACTTC. It encodes CAISEGVLYEQYF.

The chain couples TRBV2 to TRBJ2-7; TRBD1 aligns across 10 bases. CDR3 size: 13 residues. Trimming at V came to 10 bases and at J to 5 bases, leaving 8 bases not matched to a gene. Germline-derived CDR1 and CDR2 are SNHLY and FYNNEI. CDR3 protein: CATTGTGVHEQYF. The CDR3 DNA is TGTGCCACCACCGGGACAGGGGTCCACGAGCAGTACTTC.

This clone was detected a few times. The CDR3 loop reads CASSTTGDYGYTF. In nucleotides, the CDR3 is TGTGCCAGCAGTACGACAGGAGACTATGGCTACACCTTC. The chain employs TRBV28 and TRBJ1-2; D perhaps matches TRBD1 (6 bases). The germline gives CDR1 MDHEN, CDR2 SYDVKM. V lost 5 bases, J lost 3 bases, and 10 bases lay in between. This CDR3 is built from 13 residues.

This clone has only a few counts. The chain has TRBV7-6 and TRBJ2-4; no definite D call. The CDR3 contains 12 residues. The V end was cut by 5 bases, the J end by 9 bases, with 11 bases between. Germline V lookup: CDR1 SGHVS, CDR2 FNYEAQ. The CDR3 region is CASSLQESIQYF. The CDR3 DNA reads as TGTGCCAGCAGCCTCCAGGAAAGCATTCAGTACTTC.

A few counts support this clone. V usage is TRBV7-9 and J usage is TRBJ2-3; D not resolved. The CDR3 is 17 amino acids. The ends were cut back, 4 bases at V and 0 bases at J, with 17 bases in the middle. Germline CDR1 reads SEHNR; CDR2 reads FQNEAQ (reference sequence). The CDR3 bases are TGTGCCAGCAGCTCCCCTGGAGCGAGACCTAGCACAGATACGCAGTATTTT. It yields the protein CASSSPGARPSTDTQYF.

The chain is built from TRBV19 and TRBJ2-1; 13 nucleotides match TRBD2. The CDR3 consists of 15 residues. Trimming took 7 bases from V and 7 from J; bases not matched to a gene: 7. Germline lookup yields CDR1 LNHDA and CDR2 SQIVND (reference sequence). CDR3 loop: CASTGLAGVRNEQFF. CDR3 coding DNA: TGTGCCAGTACCGGACTAGCGGGAGTTAGGAATGAGCAGTTCTTC.

This clone was detected only a few times. This chain joins TRBV25-1 and TRBJ2-5, with a tentative D call TRBD1 (5 bases). CDR3 length: 13 residues. The ends were cut back, 11 bases at V and 3 bases at J, with 16 bases in the middle. The germline V gene encodes CDR1 MGHDK and CDR2 SYGVNS. CDR3 DNA sequence: TGTGCCTCAACGGTGGGGCCAGAAGAGACCCAGTACTTC. Its protein is CASTVGPEETQYF.

This clone has a handful of counts. V usage is TRBV12-5 and J usage is TRBJ2-3; the D is unclear. Germline V CDR1 and CDR2: LGHNT, FRNRAP. The CDR3 totals 12 residues. V was clipped by 6 bases and J by 3 bases, with 7 bases between them. CDR3 nucleotide sequence: TGTGCTAGTGGGAGATCTACAGATACGCAGTATTTT. Translation gives CASGRSTDTQYF. Full variable domain (rest looked up from reference TRBV12-5 and TRBJ2-3): DARVTQTPRHKVTEMGQEVTMRCQPILGHNTVFWYRQTMMQGLELLAYFRNRAPLDDSGMPKDRFSAEMPDATLATLKIQPSEPRDSAVYFCASGRSTDTQYFGPGTRLTVL.